The 30 T cell receptor beta chains listed next were all sequenced from one sample in a study of blood T cell repertoires in COVID-19. Libraries were prepared by immunoSEQ multiplex PCR; TCRdb keeps only in-frame clonotypes and omits some of them. The sample contains 90,000 or so clones, roughly nine tenths of which appear only once. The sequencing input was peripheral blood. All receptors derive from a woman aged 60-70 years with COVID-19, enrolled during active disease.

The rearrangement links TRBV12-3 or TRBV12-4 to TRBJ2-7; TRBD1 agrees at 7 bases. This CDR3 is built from 13 residues. V lost 5 bases, J lost 0 bases, and 1 base stayed unmatched. CDR3 loop: CASSRGLSYEQYF. The CDR3 DNA is TGTGCCAGCAGTAGGGGGCTCTCCTACGAGCAGTACTTC.

This clone was seen more than once but under ten times. The V call is TRBV5-4, the J call TRBJ2-1; maybe TRBD1 (6 bases). The germline V gene encodes CDR1 SGHNT and CDR2 YYREEE (reference sequence). This CDR3 spans 15 amino acids. V was clipped by 4 bases and J by 0 bases, with 11 bases between them. The CDR3 is CASSQDSSSYNEQFF. DNA of the CDR3: TGTGCCAGCAGCCAGGACAGTAGCTCCTACAATGAGCAGTTCTTC.

The chain has TRBV6-2 or TRBV6-3 and TRBJ1-1, with D hard to call. With 6 bases removed from V and 1 base from J, the gap between germline ends came to 12 bases. Germline lookup yields CDR1 MNHEY and CDR2 SVGEGT. The CDR3 loop spans 14 amino acids. The CDR3 DNA reads TGTGCCAGCAGCCTCCCCCCAGGGAACACTGAAGCTTTCTTT. Protein product: CASSLPPGNTEAFF.

The chain carries TRBV3-1 (or the pseudogene TRBV3-2) and TRBJ2-7; D call uncertain. Germline values: CDR1 LGHDT, CDR2 YNNKEL (reference sequence). Trimming stripped 4 bases from V and 6 bases from J, with 10 bases between. The CDR3 is made up of 12 amino acids. The CDR3 DNA reads as TGTGCCAGCAGCCTAGATATGCGCGAGCAGTACTTC. This sequence encodes CASSLDMREQYF.

CDR3 in DNA: TGTGCCAGCAGCGAACGACAGGGGGGTGCAACTAATGAAAAACTGTTTTTT. Translating gives CASSERQGGATNEKLFF. The rearrangement joins TRBV9 to TRBJ1-4; TRBD1 agrees at 9 bases. V shed 3 bases and J 0 bases; nucleotides not matched to a gene: 6. The V gene's germline CDR1 is SGDLS and CDR2 YYNGEE. CDR3 length: 17 residues.

The V gene is TRBV25-1, the J gene TRBJ1-3; TRBD1 aligns across 9 bases. J lost 8 bases, V lost 5 bases, and 10 bases had no gene match. The CDR3 covers 15 residues. Germline V gives CDR1 MGHDK, CDR2 SYGVNS. The DNA of the CDR3 is TGTGCCAGCAGTCACACAGGGGGCGCAGAGGACACCATATATTTT. This codes for CASSHTGGAEDTIYF.

The chain combines TRBV29-1 with TRBJ1-5, with D possibly being TRBD1 (6 bases). Per germline, CDR1 SQVTM and CDR2 ANQGSEA. Trimming left V 4 bases short and J 3 bases short, with 13 bases between. There are 14 residues in the CDR3. Written as DNA, the CDR3 is TGCAGCGTTGGCAACCCAGGGGTCAATCAGCCCCAGCATTTT. It translates to CSVGNPGVNQPQHF. The full variable domain, its missing parts supplied by reference TRBV29-1 and TRBJ1-5, is SAVISQKPSRDICQRGTSLTIQCQVDSQVTMMFWYRQQPGQSLTLIATANQGSEATYESGFVIDKFPISRPNLTFSTLTVSNMSPEDSSIYLCSVGNPGVNQPQHFGDGTRLSIL.

V usage is TRBV6-6 and J usage is TRBJ1-2; D remains unclear. This CDR3 comprises 14 residues. V was pared by 2 bases and J by 8 bases, with 15 bases between. Germline lookup yields CDR1 MNHNY and CDR2 SVGAGI (reference sequence). Written as DNA, the CDR3 is TGTGCCAGCAGTTACGTCGAGCCGCCGTCGGGCTACACCTTC. It yields the protein CASSYVEPPSGYTF.

This chain uses TRBV19 with TRBJ2-7; TRBD2 agrees at 9 bases. CDR1 and CDR2 (germline): LNHDA, SQIVND (reference sequence). This CDR3 is built from 17 residues. Losses at the gene ends were 1 base for V and 1 base for J; bases not matched to a gene: 8. CDR3 in DNA: TGTGCCAGTAGTATAGGCGTAGCGGGGGAGCAATCCTACGAGCAGTACTTC. Amino acids: CASSIGVAGEQSYEQYF.

This clone was detected once. The chain couples TRBV19 to TRBJ1-2; the D is unclear. V dropped 7 bases and J dropped 6 bases, with 21 bases sitting between them. The CDR3 is 15 amino acids. CDR1 is LNHDA, CDR2 SQIVND, per germline (reference sequence). CDR3 amino acids: CASINTALTGDGYTF. As DNA, the CDR3 is TGTGCCAGTATTAACACAGCGCTCACCGGGGATGGCTACACCTTC. Filled out from reference TRBV19 and TRBJ1-2, the complete variable domain reads DGGITQSPKYLFRKEGQNVTLSCEQNLNHDAMYWYRQDPGQGLRLIYYSQIVNDFQKGDIAEGYSVSREKKESFPLTVTSAQKNPTAFYLCASINTALTGDGYTFGSGTRLTVV.

V gene TRBV19 combines with J gene TRBJ1-6; D possibly corresponds to TRBD1 (5 bases). This CDR3 has 14 amino acids. Trimming removed 5 bases from V and 5 bases from J, with 10 bases in between. Germline values: CDR1 LNHDA, CDR2 SQIVND (reference sequence). CDR3 nucleotide sequence: TGTGCCAGTAGTTTTCCAGGGCATAATTCACCCCTCCACTTT. Its translation is CASSFPGHNSPLHF.

This chain connects TRBV7-2 to TRBJ1-1; 7 bases are shared with TRBD1. The trim removed 5 bases at V and 1 base at J, leaving 7 bases unmatched. This CDR3 contains 15 residues. CDR1 and CDR2 (germline): SGHTA, FQGNSA. The CDR3 DNA is TGTGCCAGCAGCCCTGACAGGGTTGGGAACACTGAAGCTTTCTTT. Its translation: CASSPDRVGNTEAFF.

This clone has only a few counts. Distinct nucleotide sequences in the sample also encode this CDR3. V and J are TRBV30 and TRBJ1-3, with 8 bases matching TRBD1. CDR3 size: 13 residues. The V gene end was trimmed by 4 bases and the J gene end by 2 bases; junction bases not matched to a gene: 1. Looked up from germline, CDR1 is GTSNPN and CDR2 is SVGIG (reference sequence). CDR3: CAWTGGTGNTIYF. CDR3 DNA sequence: TGTGCCTGGACAGGGGGCACTGGAAACACCATATATTTT. The full variable domain, in which reference TRBV30 and TRBJ1-3 provide the parts outside the CDR3, is SQTIHQWPATLVQPVGSPLSLECTVEGTSNPNLYWYRQAAGRGLQLLFYSVGIGQISSEVPQNLSASRPQDRQFILSSKKLLLSDSGFYLCAWTGGTGNTIYFGEGSWLTVV.

V usage is TRBV28 and J usage is TRBJ2-3; no definite D call. Trimming stripped 5 bases from V and 3 bases from J, with 18 bases between. This CDR3 is built from 16 residues. Germline lookup yields CDR1 MDHEN and CDR2 SYDVKM. CDR3 bases: TGTGCCAGCAGTGCTGACCTCGAGACTGGGACAGATACGCAGTATTTT. Translating gives CASSADLETGTDTQYF.

This chain links TRBV7-9 with TRBJ2-2, with 7 bases lining up with TRBD1. The CDR3 is 15 amino acids. Per germline, CDR1 SEHNR and CDR2 FQNEAQ (reference sequence). Trimming removed 5 bases from V and 4 bases from J; junction bases left unmatched: 7. CDR3 amino acids: CASSLSTGPTGELFF. CDR3 coding DNA: TGTGCCAGCAGCCTATCGACAGGGCCCACCGGGGAGCTGTTTTTT.

The rearrangement joins TRBV20-1 to TRBJ2-7; D might be TRBD1 or TRBD2, each matching 7 bases. Germline V lookup: CDR1 DFQATT, CDR2 SNEGSKA (reference sequence). This CDR3 is 14 amino acids long. Trimming cost V 3 bases and J 0 bases, with 12 bases left between them. As DNA, the CDR3 is TGCAGTGCTAGTGGGGGGGACAGCTCCTACGAGCAGTACTTC. Amino acid sequence: CSASGGDSSYEQYF.

V and J are TRBV30 and TRBJ1-2; 7 bases agree with TRBD1. The CDR3 has 15 amino acids. Germline values: CDR1 GTSNPN, CDR2 SVGIG (reference sequence). V dropped 0 bases and J dropped 10; count of bases not matched to a gene: 14. CDR3 DNA: TGTGCCTGGAGTGTACGAGACAGGGCCGCTTTAGTCTACACCTTC. Amino acids: CAWSVRDRAALVYTF. Supplemented by reference TRBV30 and TRBJ1-2, the full variable domain reads SQTIHQWPATLVQPVGSPLSLECTVEGTSNPNLYWYRQAAGRGLQLLFYSVGIGQISSEVPQNLSASRPQDRQFILSSKKLLLSDSGFYLCAWSVRDRAALVYTFGSGTRLTVV.

In DNA, the CDR3 is TGTGCCAGCAGTCCACCGGACAGATACGGCTACACCTTC. Translating gives CASSPPDRYGYTF. The chain uses TRBV6-2 or TRBV6-3 and TRBJ1-2; a weak D match, TRBD1 (6 bases). Trimming removed 5 bases at V and 8 bases at J, with 15 bases between. The CDR3 extends over 13 amino acids. CDR1 MNHEY and CDR2 SVGEGT come from the germline V gene.

The rearrangement joins TRBV29-1 to TRBJ2-3; D is unresolved. V lost 4 bases, J lost 0 bases, and 5 bases lay in between. In germline, CDR1 is SQVTM, CDR2 ANQGSEA. The CDR3 is made up of 12 amino acids. In nucleotides, the CDR3 is TGCAGCGTTGGCGGTAGCACAGATACGCAGTATTTT. This encodes CSVGGSTDTQYF.

This chain links TRBV20-1 with TRBJ1-4; possibly TRBD1 for D (6 bases). Looked up from germline, CDR1 is DFQATT and CDR2 is SNEGSKA (reference sequence). This CDR3 has 11 residues. Trimming removed 5 bases from V and 13 bases from J, with 14 bases in between. CDR3 in amino acids: CSAAPGGALFF. CDR3 DNA: TGCAGTGCTGCGCCGGGGGGCGCACTGTTTTTT.

This chain uses TRBV2 with TRBJ2-2, with a weak D call TRBD1 (5 bases). CDR1 and CDR2 (germline): SNHLY, FYNNEI. Deletions cut 2 bases from V and 7 bases from J, with 8 bases between. This CDR3 contains 13 residues. The CDR3 region has the DNA TGTGCCAGCAGTGAACAGGGTAACGGGGAGCTGTTTTTT. Translation: CASSEQGNGELFF.

V gene TRBV9 combines with J gene TRBJ1-2; tentative D call: TRBD1 (5 bases). The CDR3 length is 16 residues. Germline V gene sequence: CDR1 SGDLS, CDR2 YYNGEE. Trimming pared 0 bases from V and 2 bases from J, leaving 14 bases between. CDR3 region: CASSVGSGKVNYGYTF. The CDR3 coding sequence is TGTGCCAGCAGCGTAGGTTCAGGGAAGGTCAACTATGGCTACACCTTC.

The chain uses TRBV7-9 and TRBJ1-1; no clear D. CDR3 size: 16 residues. Deletions cut 6 bases from V and 1 base from J, with 18 bases between. Germline CDR1 is SEHNR and CDR2 is FQNEAQ (reference sequence). CDR3 sequence (DNA): TGTGCCAGCAGGCCCCGGGCCCCCGGAGGGAACACTGAAGCTTTCTTT. Residues: CASRPRAPGGNTEAFF.

As DNA, the CDR3 is TGTGCCAGCAGCCAAAAAGCCAGTAGCGGAAGTAGCACAGATACGCAGTATTTT. The encoded protein is CASSQKASSGSSTDTQYF. The V call is TRBV4-2, the J call TRBJ2-3, with D tentatively TRBD2 (6 bases). CDR1 LGHNA and CDR2 YNFKEQ come from the germline V gene. The V end was cut by 2 bases, the J end by 0 bases, with 18 bases between. This CDR3 contains 18 residues.

V usage is TRBV14 and J usage is TRBJ2-6; D gene ambiguous. Trimming stripped 1 base from V and 2 bases from J, with 6 bases between. The CDR3 has 15 residues. CDR1 and CDR2 (germline): SGHDN, FVKESK. In DNA, the CDR3 is TGTGCCAGCAGCCAAGGGCTTCCTGGGGCCAACGTCCTGACTTTC. Amino acid sequence: CASSQGLPGANVLTF.

The chain's CDR3 is CASSRPGHPLMNTEAFF. The CDR3 DNA reads TGTGCCAGCAGCCGTCCGGGACACCCATTAATGAACACTGAAGCTTTCTTT. This chain uses TRBV3-1 (or the pseudogene TRBV3-2) with TRBJ1-1; weak D call: TRBD1 (6 bases). Trimming removed 4 bases from V and 0 bases from J, with 18 bases in between. CDR1 LGHDT and CDR2 YNNKEL come from the germline V gene (reference sequence). This CDR3 comprises 17 residues.

This chain uses TRBV5-1 with TRBJ1-1; possibly TRBD1 for D (5 bases). CDR1 and CDR2 (germline): SGHRS, YFSETQ. V lost 0 bases and J lost 3, with 12 bases in between. This CDR3 is 15 amino acids long. CDR3 sequence: CASSLGRGPDTEAFF. The CDR3 DNA reads as TGCGCCAGCAGCTTGGGTAGGGGCCCGGACACTGAAGCTTTCTTT. Together with reference TRBV5-1 and TRBJ1-1, the CDR3 gives the full variable domain: KAGVTQTPRYLIKTRGQQVTLSCSPISGHRSVSWYQQTPGQGLQFLFEYFSETQRNKGNFPGRFSGRQFSNSRSEMNVSTLELGDSALYLCASSLGRGPDTEAFFGQGTRLTVV.

V is TRBV7-3 and J is TRBJ2-2; tentatively, D is TRBD2 (5 bases). Per the germline V gene, CDR1 is SGHTA and CDR2 is FQGTGA. Deletions cut 5 bases from V and 6 bases from J, with 10 bases between. This CDR3 contains 13 residues. Here the CDR3 DNA reads TGTGCCAGCAGCCCCAGCGGACCCGGGGAGCTGTTTTTT. Its translation is CASSPSGPGELFF.

The rearrangement joins TRBV11-2 to TRBJ1-6; no firm D call. V was shortened by 3 bases and J by 9 bases, with 6 bases between the two germline ends. Per germline, CDR1 SGHAT and CDR2 FQNNGV. CDR3 size: 12 residues. The CDR3 loop reads CASSFPGSPLHF. The CDR3 nucleotides are TGTGCCAGCAGCTTTCCGGGTTCACCCCTCCACTTT.

This clone was seen a handful of times. The chain is built from TRBV28 and TRBJ1-2; D gene ambiguous. Deletions cut 3 bases from V and 4 bases from J, with 6 bases between. The CDR3 loop spans 12 amino acids. CDR1 MDHEN and CDR2 SYDVKM come from the germline V gene. For the CDR3, the DNA is TGTGCCAGCAGTTTTTTCGGCTATGGCTACACCTTC. Translating gives CASSFFGYGYTF.